In its sample, the clone carrying this TCR beta chain was seen many times. This CDR3 has 14 amino acids. Trimming cost V 6 bases and J 0 bases, with 10 bases left between them. Germline CDR1 SEHNR, CDR2 FQNEAQ (reference sequence). Template material for amplifying TCR beta CDR3 regions consisted of RNA transcripts. Initially, a first-round RT-PCR of the TCR CDR3 employed the HTBI primer set. TCRdb fed the multiplex PCR reads into MiXCR, producing one record per CDR3 protein. The sample yields over 650,000 distinct CDR3 sequences, roughly 15% seen once. Criteria for exclusion of patients were uncontrolled infection, other autoimmune disease, pregnancy or lactation. The data stem from a study of T cells in Graves' hyperthyroidism and ophthalmopathy.

This chain connects TRBV7-9 to TRBJ2-3; D remains ambiguous. Specimen: blood. This receptor was obtained from a man younger than 35 with Graves' hyperthyroidism. CDR3 nucleotides: TGTGCCAGCAGTCAGACCGTGAGCACAGATACGCAGTATTTT. This gives the protein CASSQTVSTDTQYF.